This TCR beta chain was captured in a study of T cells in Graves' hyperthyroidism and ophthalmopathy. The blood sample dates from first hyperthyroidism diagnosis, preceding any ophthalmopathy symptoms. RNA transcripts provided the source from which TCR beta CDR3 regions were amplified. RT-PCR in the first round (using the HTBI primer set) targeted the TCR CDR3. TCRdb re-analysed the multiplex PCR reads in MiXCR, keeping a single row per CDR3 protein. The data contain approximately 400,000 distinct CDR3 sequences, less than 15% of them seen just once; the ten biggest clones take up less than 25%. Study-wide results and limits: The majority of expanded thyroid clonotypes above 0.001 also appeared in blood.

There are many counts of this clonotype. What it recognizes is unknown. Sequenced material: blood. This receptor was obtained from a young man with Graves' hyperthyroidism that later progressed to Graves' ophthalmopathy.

CDR3 region: CASSQGLANYGYTF. The CDR3 DNA reads TGCGCCAGCAGCCAAGGCCTAGCTAACTATGGCTACACCTTC. The chain couples TRBV4-1 to TRBJ1-2; no definite D call. V was clipped by 1 base and J by 0 bases, with 6 bases between them. The CDR3 runs 14 residues. Germline CDR1 MGHRA, CDR2 YSYEKL.